This entry features one T cell receptor (beta chain) sequence. Per the original methods: Amplification with reference gene primers provided the estimates of nucleated cell counts. Measured with immunoSEQ multiplex PCR; TCRdb has only the in-frame clones, and not every one. V, J and clone size were drawn from that table, and D and trimming were deduced from the DNA. The sample carries some 110,000 clones, approximately 80% recorded once. This entry belongs to a study of blood T cell repertoires in COVID-19. Study information: PBMCs, B-cell-depleted T cells, or T cells provided the cDNA or gDNA that made up the material.

Germline lookup yields CDR1 MRHNA and CDR2 SNTAGT. J gave up 5 bases and V 0 bases, and 6 bases lay outside the gene matches. The CDR3 contains 16 residues. The sequence was obtained from a man in his sixties or seventies with active or convalescent COVID-19. The rearrangement links TRBV6-4 to TRBJ1-5; 8 positions agree with TRBD1. The sequenced sample consisted of peripheral blood. CDR3 sequence: CASSDSLGQGHQPQHF. CDR3 coding DNA: TGTGCCAGCAGTGACTCTCTAGGACAGGGACATCAGCCCCAGCATTTT.